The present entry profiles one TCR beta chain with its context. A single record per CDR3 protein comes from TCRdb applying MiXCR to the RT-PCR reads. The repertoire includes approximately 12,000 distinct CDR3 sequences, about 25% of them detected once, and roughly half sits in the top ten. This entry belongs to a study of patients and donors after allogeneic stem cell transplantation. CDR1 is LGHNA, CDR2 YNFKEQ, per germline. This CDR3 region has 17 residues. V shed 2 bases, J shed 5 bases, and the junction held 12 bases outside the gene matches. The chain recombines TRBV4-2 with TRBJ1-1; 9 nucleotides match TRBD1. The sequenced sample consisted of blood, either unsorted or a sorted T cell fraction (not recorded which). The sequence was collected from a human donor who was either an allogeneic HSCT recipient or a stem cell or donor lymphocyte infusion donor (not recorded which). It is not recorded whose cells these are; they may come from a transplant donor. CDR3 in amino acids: CASSQPSTGGEKTEAFF. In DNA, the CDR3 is TGTGCCAGCAGCCAACCCTCGACAGGGGGAGAGAAAACTGAAGCTTTCTTT.